This section outlines one TCR beta chain sequence together with its context. What this receptor recognizes is not known. No much larger clonotype is one base removed from it; base qualities were not supplied. This sample stems from a study of blood T cell repertoires in COVID-19 (dated by TCRdb to the early 2020s). Some background on the complete study: Samples covering the acute and convalescent phases of COVID-19 were provided by collaborators in the United States, Italy and Spain. The prospective study material was composed of cDNA or gDNA derived from T cells, B-cell-depleted T cells, or PBMCs. The dataset comprised deeply sampled blood TCRbeta repertoires from subjects exposed to, actively infected with, or recovered from COVID-19. A freely available public database, intended as a resource for researchers studying the immune response to SARS-CoV-2, is where the repertoires were released. The samples were drawn from two sources: the first 160 participants of the ongoing ImmuneRACE study, and 1,254 subjects contributed by 6 global collaborators. Sample metadata almost always included a de-identified subject ID, COVID-19 status, age in years and sex. Where available, HLA class I and class II types were taken from metadata supplied by the sample provider and were not determined by assay-based typing. On the study overall, not on this receptor specifically: The amount of clinical and demographic metadata varied by source and participant and was provided uncurated.

In the prospective study, participants were about 18 to 95 years old, resided in about two dozen geographic areas of the United States, and were enrolled through a virtual design. In the prospective study, cohorts were assigned on the basis of participant-reported clinical history obtained from a screening survey and a study questionnaire. In the prospective study, whole blood, serum and a nasopharyngeal or oropharyngeal swab were collected from each participant by mobile phlebotomists. Prospective study participants could optionally give additional blood draws and questionnaires over an approximately 2-month period. Before DNA extraction, prospective study blood samples were shipped either frozen or at room temperature. The immunoSEQ Assay, a bias-controlled multiplex PCR, was used to amplify TCRbeta CDR3 regions from genomic DNA. The study's own analysis went as follows. The number of nucleated cells in each sample was estimated by amplification of reference gene primers within the assay. To quantify the absolute abundance of each unique TCRbeta CDR3 rearrangement, sequence reads were collapsed and filtered. For each sample, productive Simpson clonality was calculated by taking the square root of Simpson's diversity index across productive rearrangements. TCRdb stores this immuneACCESS table with in-frame sequences only. Part of the clones is absent; in the studies checked, under half of the shortfall reflects unresolved V genes, and no reason is known for the rest. The V and J calls and clone size were taken over from that table, and D and trimming were inferred from the DNA. This sample lists about 190,000 clones; more than 70% were detected once. The ten largest clones capture around 5% of the sample.

The TCR originated in a man between 40 and 49 years old with acute COVID-19. The sample comprised PBMCs or T cells enriched from blood (not recorded which).

The DNA reads as follows: TGCGCCAGCAGCCAAGACAGATCGAACTATGGCTACACCTTC. It translates as CASSQDRSNYGYTF. The V gene is TRBV4-1 and the J gene is TRBJ1-2, with the D gene not clear enough to name. V is pared back by 0 bases and J by 2 bases, with 7 bases lying between the germline termini. Looking up the germline V gene yields CDR1 MGHRA and CDR2 YSYEKL. Reading from cysteine to phenylalanine, the CDR3 counts 14 amino acids. The sequence is cut down to CDR3 DNA, 42 bases in frame from base 1.